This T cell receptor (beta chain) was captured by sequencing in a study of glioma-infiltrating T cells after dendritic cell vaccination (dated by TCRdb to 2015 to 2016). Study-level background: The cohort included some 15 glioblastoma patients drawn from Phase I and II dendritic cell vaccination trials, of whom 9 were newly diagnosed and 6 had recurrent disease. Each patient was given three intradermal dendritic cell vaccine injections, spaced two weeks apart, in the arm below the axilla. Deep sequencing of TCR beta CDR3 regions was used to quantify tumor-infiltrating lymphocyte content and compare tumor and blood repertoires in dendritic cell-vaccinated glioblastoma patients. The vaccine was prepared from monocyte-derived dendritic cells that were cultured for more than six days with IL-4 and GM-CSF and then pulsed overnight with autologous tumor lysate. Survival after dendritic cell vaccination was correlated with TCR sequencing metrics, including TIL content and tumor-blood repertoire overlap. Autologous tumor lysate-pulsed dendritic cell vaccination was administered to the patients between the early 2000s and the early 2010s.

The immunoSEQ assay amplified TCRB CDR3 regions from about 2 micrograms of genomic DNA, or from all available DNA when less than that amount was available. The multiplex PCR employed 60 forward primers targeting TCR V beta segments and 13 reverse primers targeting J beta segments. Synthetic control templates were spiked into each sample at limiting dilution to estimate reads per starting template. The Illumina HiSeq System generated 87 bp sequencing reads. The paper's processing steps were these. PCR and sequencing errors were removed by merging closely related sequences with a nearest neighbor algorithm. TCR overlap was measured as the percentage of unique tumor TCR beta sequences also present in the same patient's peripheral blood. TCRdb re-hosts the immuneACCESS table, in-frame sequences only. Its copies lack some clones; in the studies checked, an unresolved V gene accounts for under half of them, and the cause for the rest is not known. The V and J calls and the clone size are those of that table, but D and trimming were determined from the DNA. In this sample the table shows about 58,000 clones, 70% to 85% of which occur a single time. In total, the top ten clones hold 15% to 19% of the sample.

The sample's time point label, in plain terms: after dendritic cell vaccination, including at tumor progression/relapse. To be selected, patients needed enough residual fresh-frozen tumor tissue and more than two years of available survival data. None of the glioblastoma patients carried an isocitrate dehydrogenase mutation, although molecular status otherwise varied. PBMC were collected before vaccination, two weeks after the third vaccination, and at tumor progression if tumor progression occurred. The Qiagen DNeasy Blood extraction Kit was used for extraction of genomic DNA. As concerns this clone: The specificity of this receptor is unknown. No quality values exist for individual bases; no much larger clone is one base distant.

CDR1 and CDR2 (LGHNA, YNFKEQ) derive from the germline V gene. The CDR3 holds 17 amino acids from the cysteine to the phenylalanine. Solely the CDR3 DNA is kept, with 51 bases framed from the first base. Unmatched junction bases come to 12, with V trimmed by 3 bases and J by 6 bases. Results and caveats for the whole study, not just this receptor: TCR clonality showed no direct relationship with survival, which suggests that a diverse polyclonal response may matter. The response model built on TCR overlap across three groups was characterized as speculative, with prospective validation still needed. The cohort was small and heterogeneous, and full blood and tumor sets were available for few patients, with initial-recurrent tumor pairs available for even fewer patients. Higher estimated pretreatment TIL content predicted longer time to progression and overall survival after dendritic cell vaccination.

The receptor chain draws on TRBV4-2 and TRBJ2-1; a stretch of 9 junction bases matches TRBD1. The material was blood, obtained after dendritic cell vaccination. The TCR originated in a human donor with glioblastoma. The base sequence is TGTGCCAGCAGCCAGCGATATGACGGGACAGGGCCCAATGAGCAGTTCTTC. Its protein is CASSQRYDGTGPNEQFF.